This T cell receptor (beta chain) was identified during a study of shared clonotypes between healthy human individuals. Whole-study findings and limits: The four-donor shared clonotypes exceeded non-shared clonotypes in generation probability, with non-shared ones scoring lower.

Samples underwent the assay at deep level. In the authors' methods: Filtering of immunoSEQ junctional sequences could not match full-length read filtering. Sequenced by immunoSEQ multiplex PCR; TCRdb stores in-frame clones only, minus some. That table supplies the V and J calls and clone size; D and trimming were determined from the DNA. Among around 2,000,000 clones listed, 90% to 95% were seen once. Naive CD8 cells lacked CD45RO, underwent positive selection for CCR7 and left out terminally differentiated effector memory CD45RA+ cells. The donors were all Caucasian adults (living in Nashville, Tennessee). CDR3 size: 13 residues. Germline V gene sequence: CDR1 MDHEN, CDR2 SYDVKM. Trimming pared 6 bases from V and 5 bases from J, leaving 11 bases between. As concerns this clone: Its target is unknown.

The sequencing sample was made of naive CD8+ T cells from PBMCs. The clonotype comes from a man aged 18 to 29 in good health. Some clones in this sample may be carry-over from other donors' samples. This sequence joins TRBV28 and TRBJ1-5; the D gene is possibly TRBD1 (6 bases). DNA for the CDR3: TGTGCCAGCAGGAAGGGGGGGCATCAGCCCCAGCATTTT. Translated: CASRKGGHQPQHF.